This record looks at one T cell receptor (beta chain) sequence and its context. The CDR3 runs 13 residues. In germline, CDR1 is SGDLS, CDR2 YYNGEE. The junction had 0 bases not matched to a gene; V was cut back by 1 base and J by 3 bases. The data stem from a study of blood T cell repertoires in COVID-19. Overall study: The origin of the acute and convalescent COVID-19 samples was the United States, Italy and Spain. T cells, B-cell-depleted T cells, or PBMCs supplied cDNA or gDNA.

In the original processing: Amplification with reference gene primers provided the estimates of nucleated cell counts. Only in-frame clones appear in the TCRdb table, and some are missing; sequencing was by immunoSEQ multiplex PCR. The DNA gave D and trimming, while V, J and clone size come from that table. Of 200,000 to 250,000 clones listed, 70% to 90% are singletons. The sequence came from a man between 18 and 29 years old with active or convalescent COVID-19. The sample consisted of peripheral blood. The chain combines TRBV9 with TRBJ1-2; 7 bases line up with TRBD1. This CDR3 reads CASSVQGDYGYTF. The CDR3 DNA reads as TGTGCCAGCAGCGTACAGGGGGACTATGGCTACACCTTC.